These T cell receptor beta chains were read from a single sample in a study of OX40 agonist ivuxolimab in advanced cancers. The protocol was immunoSEQ multiplex PCR, while the TCRdb copy is restricted to in-frame clones and leaves out a portion. The repertoire holds tens of thousands of clones, with around 87% as singletons. The input for sequencing was CD4+ or CD8+ T cells sorted from blood, taken in a trial of the OX40 agonist ivuxolimab. The receptors derive from an adult with an advanced solid tumor such as melanoma, head and neck, liver or kidney cancer. Each CDR3 is given with its conserved first and last residue. A D gene is named only where the DNA matches it firmly. Size values are once, few and many counts, or a class for expanded clones, and some rows have none.

clone size: -; D gene: -; V gene: TRBV2; J gene: TRBJ1-6; CDR3 protein: CASKEGAGVPYSPLHF; CDR3 DNA: TGTGCCAGCAAGGAAGGGGCGGGGGTCCCTTATTCACCCCTCCACTTT
clone size: -; D gene: -; V gene: TRBV9; J gene: TRBJ2-6; CDR3 protein: CASSPTGPTGANVLTF; CDR3 DNA: TGTGCCAGCAGCCCAACAGGGCCCACTGGGGCCAACGTCCTGACTTTC
clone size: -; D gene: TRBD1; V gene: TRBV5-6; J gene: TRBJ1-2; CDR3 protein: CASSFRQGGHTF; CDR3 DNA: TGTGCCAGCAGCTTTAGGCAAGGGGGCCACACCTTC
clone size: -; D gene: -; V gene: TRBV10-3; J gene: TRBJ1-1; CDR3 protein: CAISEYTTMNTEAFF; CDR3 DNA: TGTGCCATCAGTGAGTACACCACAATGAACACTGAAGCTTTCTTT
clone size: -; D gene: -; V gene: TRBV7-9; J gene: TRBJ1-2; CDR3 protein: CASSYLSGGYTF; CDR3 DNA: TGTGCCAGCAGCTATTTAAGCGGCGGCTACACCTTC
clone size: -; D gene: -; V gene: TRBV9; J gene: TRBJ2-6; CDR3 protein: CASSVRTGANVLTF; CDR3 DNA: TGTGCCAGCAGCGTAAGAACTGGGGCCAACGTCCTGACTTTC
clone size: -; D gene: -; V gene: TRBV11-3; J gene: TRBJ2-1; CDR3 protein: CASSFGSVQGGNEQFF; CDR3 DNA: TGTGCCAGCAGCTTCGGGTCGGTCCAGGGAGGCAATGAGCAGTTCTTC
clone size: -; D gene: -; V gene: TRBV30; J gene: TRBJ2-5; CDR3 protein: CAWSGDGLQETQYF; CDR3 DNA: TGTGCCTGGAGTGGGGACGGACTCCAAGAGACCCAGTACTTC
clone size: -; D gene: -; V gene: TRBV7-9; J gene: TRBJ2-5; CDR3 protein: CASSSGTEETQYF; CDR3 DNA: TGTGCCAGCAGCTCCGGGACGGAAGAGACCCAGTACTTC
clone size: -; D gene: -; V gene: TRBV6-1; J gene: TRBJ1-1; CDR3 protein: CASSGSTGNTEAFF; CDR3 DNA: TGTGCCAGCAGTGGCAGTACAGGGAACACTGAAGCTTTCTTT
clone size: -; D gene: -; V gene: TRBV4-3; J gene: TRBJ1-4; CDR3 protein: CASSQEVPGEKLFF; CDR3 DNA: TGCGCCAGCAGCCAAGAGGTTCCGGGTGAAAAACTGTTTTTT
clone size: -; D gene: -; V gene: TRBV19; J gene: TRBJ2-1; CDR3 protein: CASQIGTRGNNEQFF; CDR3 DNA: TGTGCCAGCCAAATCGGGACCCGCGGGAACAATGAGCAGTTCTTC
clone size: -; D gene: -; V gene: TRBV6-5; J gene: TRBJ2-7; CDR3 protein: CASSSSGPSYEQYF; CDR3 DNA: TGTGCCAGCAGTTCCTCGGGGCCCTCCTACGAGCAGTACTTC
clone size: -; D gene: TRBD2; V gene: TRBV29-1; J gene: TRBJ2-7; CDR3 protein: CSVFGTSGAYEQYF; CDR3 DNA: TGCAGCGTCTTCGGGACTAGCGGAGCCTACGAGCAGTACTTC
clone size: -; D gene: -; V gene: TRBV19; J gene: TRBJ2-1; CDR3 protein: CASSKEGSSYNEQFF; CDR3 DNA: TGTGCCAGTAGTAAGGAGGGGAGCTCCTACAATGAGCAGTTCTTC
clone size: -; D gene: -; V gene: TRBV27; J gene: TRBJ2-7; CDR3 protein: CASSFKGYEQYF; CDR3 DNA: TGTGCCAGCAGTTTTAAGGGCTACGAGCAGTACTTC
clone size: -; D gene: TRBD2; V gene: TRBV6-6; J gene: TRBJ2-5; CDR3 protein: CASSPLGSGRETQYF; CDR3 DNA: TGTGCCAGCAGCCCCCTCGGCAGCGGGAGGGAGACCCAGTACTTC
clone size: -; D gene: TRBD2; V gene: TRBV27; J gene: TRBJ2-1; CDR3 protein: CASSSGTSYNEQFF; CDR3 DNA: TGTGCCAGCAGTTCCGGGACTAGCTACAATGAGCAGTTCTTC
clone size: -; D gene: TRBD2; V gene: TRBV5-5; J gene: TRBJ2-3; CDR3 protein: CASSPASGGAKDTQYF; CDR3 DNA: TGTGCCAGCAGCCCCGCAAGCGGGGGGGCGAAAGATACGCAGTATTTT
clone size: -; D gene: -; V gene: TRBV7-2; J gene: TRBJ1-2; CDR3 protein: CASSLITGGCGGYTF; CDR3 DNA: TGTGCCAGCAGCTTAATCACAGGTGGGTGCGGGGGCTACACCTTC
clone size: -; D gene: TRBD2; V gene: TRBV29-1; J gene: TRBJ2-3; CDR3 protein: CSAEGTSGRVDTQYF; CDR3 DNA: TGCAGCGCCGAAGGGACTAGCGGGAGAGTTGATACGCAGTATTTT
clone size: -; D gene: -; V gene: TRBV4-3; J gene: TRBJ2-5; CDR3 protein: CASSQDLTVQETQYF; CDR3 DNA: TGCGCCAGCAGCCAAGATTTAACAGTACAAGAGACCCAGTACTTC
clone size: -; D gene: -; V gene: TRBV27; J gene: TRBJ1-4; CDR3 protein: CASSLGPPGGLFF; CDR3 DNA: TGTGCCAGCAGCCTCGGGCCCCCCGGCGGACTGTTTTTT
clone size: -; D gene: -; V gene: TRBV7-9; J gene: TRBJ2-3; CDR3 protein: CASSLFLAANTQYF; CDR3 DNA: TGTGCCAGCAGCCTCTTCCTAGCTGCAAATACGCAGTATTTT
clone size: -; D gene: TRBD2; V gene: TRBV10-3; J gene: TRBJ2-7; CDR3 protein: CATGASGNTYEQYF; CDR3 DNA: TGTGCCACGGGAGCTAGCGGGAACACCTACGAGCAGTACTTC
clone size: -; D gene: TRBD1; V gene: TRBV9; J gene: TRBJ2-1; CDR3 protein: CASSIGTGHNEQFF; CDR3 DNA: TGTGCCAGCAGCATCGGGACAGGGCACAATGAGCAGTTCTTC
clone size: -; D gene: TRBD2; V gene: TRBV4-3; J gene: TRBJ2-1; CDR3 protein: CASSQDQTSGARWEQFF; CDR3 DNA: TGCGCCAGCAGCCAAGATCAGACTAGCGGGGCACGGTGGGAGCAGTTCTTC
clone size: -; D gene: -; V gene: TRBV4-3; J gene: TRBJ2-1; CDR3 protein: CASSQGRSAYFYNEQFF; CDR3 DNA: TGCGCCAGCAGCCAAGGGAGGAGCGCCTACTTCTACAATGAGCAGTTCTTC
clone size: -; D gene: -; V gene: TRBV5-8; J gene: TRBJ1-5; CDR3 protein: CASSLGTGNQPQHF; CDR3 DNA: TGTGCCAGCAGCTTGGGTACAGGCAATCAGCCCCAGCATTTT
clone size: -; D gene: TRBD2; V gene: TRBV2; J gene: TRBJ2-3; CDR3 protein: CASRDLAGGRTDTQYF; CDR3 DNA: TGTGCCAGCAGAGACCTAGCGGGAGGGCGCACAGATACGCAGTATTTT
clone size: -; D gene: -; V gene: TRBV7-9; J gene: TRBJ2-7; CDR3 protein: CASSLKGDSYEQYF; CDR3 DNA: TGTGCCAGCAGCTTAAAGGGGGATTCCTACGAGCAGTACTTC
clone size: -; D gene: -; V gene: TRBV30; J gene: TRBJ1-1; CDR3 protein: CAWRGRGYTEAFF; CDR3 DNA: TGTGCCTGGCGAGGCAGGGGTTACACTGAAGCTTTCTTT
clone size: -; D gene: TRBD2; V gene: TRBV30; J gene: TRBJ2-1; CDR3 protein: CAWLTTGTSGWGEQFF; CDR3 DNA: TGTGCCTGGTTAACCACCGGGACTAGCGGCTGGGGTGAGCAGTTCTTC
clone size: -; D gene: TRBD2; V gene: TRBV4-3; J gene: TRBJ2-1; CDR3 protein: CASSPRGLAGGPGNEQFF; CDR3 DNA: TGCGCCAGCAGCCCCCGGGGGCTAGCGGGAGGGCCTGGGAATGAGCAGTTCTTC
clone size: -; D gene: TRBD1; V gene: TRBV7-6; J gene: TRBJ2-7; CDR3 protein: CASSPPRDSSYEQYF; CDR3 DNA: TGTGCCAGCAGCCCCCCCCGGGACAGCTCCTACGAGCAGTACTTC
clone size: -; D gene: -; V gene: TRBV2; J gene: TRBJ2-7; CDR3 protein: CASSDPLGVGEQYF; CDR3 DNA: TGTGCCAGCAGTGACCCGTTGGGAGTGGGCGAGCAGTACTTC
clone size: many; D gene: -; V gene: TRBV28; J gene: TRBJ1-1; CDR3 protein: CASSLVRLNTEAFF; CDR3 DNA: TGTGCCAGCAGTTTGGTAAGATTGAACACTGAAGCTTTCTTT
clone size: -; D gene: -; V gene: TRBV5-1; J gene: TRBJ2-3; CDR3 protein: CASSYSTDTQYF; CDR3 DNA: TGCGCCAGCAGCTATAGCACAGATACGCAGTATTTT
clone size: -; D gene: -; V gene: TRBV27; J gene: TRBJ2-1; CDR3 protein: CASSQLTGGWWNEQFF; CDR3 DNA: TGTGCCAGCAGTCAACTGACAGGAGGATGGTGGAATGAGCAGTTCTTC